This T cell receptor beta chain was identified in a study of spatial heterogeneity in lung cancer (dated by TCRdb to the late 2010s). As for the study more broadly: Beta-chain transcripts were consistently detected in greater numbers than alpha-chain transcripts, which likely reflects a higher abundance of beta-chain transcripts. Nonsynonymous mutation counts, determined by whole-exome sequencing of tumor tissue, were related to features of the TCR repertoire. In the raw uncorrected reads, each unique combination of TCR and UMI appeared more than ten times on average. The study quantitatively compared TCR alpha and beta repertoires across multiple tumor regions, matched nontumor lung and blood in non-small cell lung cancer. A strong correlation was found between TCR transcript counts in tumor regions and a T cell transcriptional module score from matched bulk RNA-seq. At surgery, some 220 tumor regions, 64 matched nontumor lung samples and 50 to 60 PBMC samples were TCR-sequenced for both alpha and beta chains. General conclusions and limits of the study: TCR-seq was estimated to cover only around 6.4% of tumor T cells for alpha chains and around 13% for beta chains. A correlation was observed between the number of expanded intratumoral alpha and beta TCRs and the tumor nonsynonymous mutation count. Counts of ubiquitous and regional expanded TCRs were found to correlate with counts of ubiquitous and regional nonsynonymous mutations, respectively. Confirming at a functional level the hypothesis that regional TCRs recognize regional mutations was considered to require additional single-cell paired TCR alpha and beta sequencing.

The protocol used for the library was 5' RACE. Instrument on record: NextSeq 500. The TCR library protocol attached a unique molecular identifier to each TCR cDNA molecule to allow correction of PCR and sequencing errors. As for the original processing: TCR identification, UMI-based error correction and CDR3 extraction were performed with Decombinator tools. TCRs above a frequency of 2 per 1,000, corresponding to the top 1% of the tumor frequency distribution, were defined as expanded. Expanded tumor TCRs statistically deemed absent (corrected P<0.05) from at least one tumor region were classed as regional, and all other expanded tumor TCRs were classed as ubiquitous. Rényi diversity was computed with the R vegan package after subsampling each repertoire 100 times to 5,000 TCRs. To build CDR3 similarity networks, amino acid triplet string-kernel similarity was used, and CDR3s were connected when their pairwise similarity was above 0.82. The raw public data were reprocessed by TCRdb itself: fastp quality trimming at Q25, MiXCR clonotype calling, in-frame beta chains only. Entries are consolidated by CDR3 protein sequence, retaining the most common genes and DNA. TCRdb's processing, not the study's, gives the V and J calls here. The sample table contains some 1,500 distinct CDR3 sequences; only one count was recorded for more than 4.5% of them. In total, the top ten clones hold 56% of the sample.

This clonotype has more than one count but fewer than ten. No antigen is known for it. No base quality values were provided; no much bigger clone lies one nucleotide off. The time point label, as the study defines it: sample taken at primary tumor resection. Donors were some 70 patients with early-stage, untreated non-small cell lung cancer from the lung TRACERx cohort. Whole RNA extracted from tumor and nontumor lung tissue, or from cryopreserved PBMC samples, was used for TCR sequencing without cell sorting. Patients were selected for TCR sequencing only if sufficient RNA was available from at least two tumor regions. Before being selected, tumor and adjacent nontumor lung specimens were reviewed by a lung pathologist. Germline trimming amounts to 4 bases on V and 3 bases on J, with 10 as the count of junction bases outside the gene matches. The germline V gene (reference sequence) supplies CDR1 LGHDT and CDR2 YNNKEL. The CDR3 runs 17 amino acids, cysteine and phenylalanine included. The sequence is cut down to CDR3 DNA, 51 bases in frame from base 1.

The TCR was taken from a female donor with early-stage non-small cell lung cancer. Material: lung tumor tissue, obtained at surgery. The chain joins TRBV3-1 to TRBJ2-3, with 10 junctional bases fitting TRBD2. The bases are TGTGCCAGCAGCCTCCCGCAGCGGGAGGGCCAAACAGATACGCAGTATTTT. The translation is CASSLPQREGQTDTQYF.